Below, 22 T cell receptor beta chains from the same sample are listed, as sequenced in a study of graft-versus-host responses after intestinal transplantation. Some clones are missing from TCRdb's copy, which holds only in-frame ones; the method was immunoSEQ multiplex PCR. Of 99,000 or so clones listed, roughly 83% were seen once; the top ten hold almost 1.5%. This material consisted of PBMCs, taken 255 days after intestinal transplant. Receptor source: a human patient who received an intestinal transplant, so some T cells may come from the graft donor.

CDR3 in amino acids: CASSTGENSPLHF. The CDR3 bases are TGTGCCAGCAGTACAGGGGAAAATTCACCCCTCCACTTT. The chain carries TRBV6-1 and TRBJ1-6, with TRBD1 identical over 7 bases. Unmatched junction bases numbered 2, after V lost 5 bases and J lost 7 bases. CDR3 length equals 13 residues. Per germline, CDR1 MNHNS and CDR2 SASEGT.

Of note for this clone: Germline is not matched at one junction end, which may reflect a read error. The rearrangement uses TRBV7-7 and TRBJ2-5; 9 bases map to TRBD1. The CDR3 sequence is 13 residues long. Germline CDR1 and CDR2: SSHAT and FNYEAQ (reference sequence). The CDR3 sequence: CASSWDRDETQYF. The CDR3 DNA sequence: TGTGCTAGCAGCTGGGACAGGGATGAGACCCAGTACTTC. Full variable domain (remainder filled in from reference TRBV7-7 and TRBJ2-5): GAGVSQSPRYKVTKRGQDVTLRCDPISSHATLYWYQQALGQGPEFLTYFNYEAQPDKSGLPSDRFSAERPEGSISTLTIQRTEQRDSAMYRCASSWDRDETQYFGPGTRLLVL.

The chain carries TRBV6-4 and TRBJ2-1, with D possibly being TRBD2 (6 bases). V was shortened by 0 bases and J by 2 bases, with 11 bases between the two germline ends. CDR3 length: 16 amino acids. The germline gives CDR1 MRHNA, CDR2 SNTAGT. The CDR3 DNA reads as TGTGCCAGCAGTGACTCGGGCGGGGAGCCCTACAATGAGCAGTTCTTC. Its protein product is CASSDSGGEPYNEQFF.

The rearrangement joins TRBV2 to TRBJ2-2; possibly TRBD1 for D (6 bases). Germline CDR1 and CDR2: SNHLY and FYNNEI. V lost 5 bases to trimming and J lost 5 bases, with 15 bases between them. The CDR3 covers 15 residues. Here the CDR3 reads CASSTWDIPTGELFF. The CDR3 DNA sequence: TGTGCCAGCAGTACTTGGGACATTCCTACCGGGGAGCTGTTTTTT.

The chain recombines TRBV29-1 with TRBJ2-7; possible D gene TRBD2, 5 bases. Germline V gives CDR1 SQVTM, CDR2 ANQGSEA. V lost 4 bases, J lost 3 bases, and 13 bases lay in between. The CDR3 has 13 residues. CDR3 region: CSVGERVDYEQYF. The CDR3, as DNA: TGCAGCGTTGGTGAGAGGGTGGACTACGAGCAGTACTTC.

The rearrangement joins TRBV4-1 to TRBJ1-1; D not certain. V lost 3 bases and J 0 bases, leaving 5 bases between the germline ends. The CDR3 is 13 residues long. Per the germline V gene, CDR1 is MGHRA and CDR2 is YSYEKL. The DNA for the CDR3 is TGCGCCAGCAGCCAGGTATTGAACACTGAAGCTTTCTTT. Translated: CASSQVLNTEAFF.

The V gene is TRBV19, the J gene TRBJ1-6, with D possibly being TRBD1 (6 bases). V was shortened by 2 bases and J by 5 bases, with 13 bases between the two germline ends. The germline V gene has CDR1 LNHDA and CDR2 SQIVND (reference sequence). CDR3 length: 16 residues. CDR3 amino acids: CASSISGEGNNSPLHF. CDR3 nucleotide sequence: TGTGCCAGTAGTATATCAGGGGAGGGAAATAATTCACCCCTCCACTTT.

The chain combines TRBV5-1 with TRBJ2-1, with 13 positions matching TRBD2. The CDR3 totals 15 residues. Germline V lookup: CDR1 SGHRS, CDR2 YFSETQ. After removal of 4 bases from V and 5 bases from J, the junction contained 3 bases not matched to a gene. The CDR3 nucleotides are TGCGCCAGCAGCCTACTAGCGGGGGGGCACAATGAGCAGTTCTTC. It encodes CASSLLAGGHNEQFF. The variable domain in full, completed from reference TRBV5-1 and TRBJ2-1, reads KAGVTQTPRYLIKTRGQQVTLSCSPISGHRSVSWYQQTPGQGLQFLFEYFSETQRNKGNFPGRFSGRQFSNSRSEMNVSTLELGDSALYLCASSLLAGGHNEQFFGPGTRLTVL.

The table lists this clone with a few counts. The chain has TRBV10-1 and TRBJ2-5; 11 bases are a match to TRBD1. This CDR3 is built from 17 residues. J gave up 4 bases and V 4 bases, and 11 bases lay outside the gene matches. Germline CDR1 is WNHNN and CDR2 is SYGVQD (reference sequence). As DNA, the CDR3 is TGCGCCAGCAGTGGGCTCGGACAGGGGGCCGGGGGAGAGACCCAGTACTTC. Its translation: CASSGLGQGAGGETQYF.

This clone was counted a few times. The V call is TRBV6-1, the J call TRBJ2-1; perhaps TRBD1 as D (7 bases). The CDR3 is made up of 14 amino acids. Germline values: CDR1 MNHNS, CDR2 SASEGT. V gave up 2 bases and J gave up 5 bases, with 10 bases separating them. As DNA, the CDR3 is TGTGCCAGCAGTGAACAGGGGGGCCACAATGAGCAGTTCTTC. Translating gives CASSEQGGHNEQFF.

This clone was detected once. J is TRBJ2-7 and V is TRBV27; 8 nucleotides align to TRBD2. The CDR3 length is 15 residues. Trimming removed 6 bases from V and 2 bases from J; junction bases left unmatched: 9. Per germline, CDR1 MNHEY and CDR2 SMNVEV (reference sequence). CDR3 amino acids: CASSRRGGSPYEQYF. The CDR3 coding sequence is TGTGCCAGCAGCCGACGGGGGGGTTCCCCCTACGAGCAGTACTTC.

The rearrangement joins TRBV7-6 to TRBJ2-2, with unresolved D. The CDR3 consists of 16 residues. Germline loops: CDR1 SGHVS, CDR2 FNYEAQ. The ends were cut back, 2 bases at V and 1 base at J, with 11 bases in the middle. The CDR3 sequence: CASSLWQDLNTGELFF. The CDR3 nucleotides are TGTGCCAGCAGCTTATGGCAGGACCTGAACACCGGGGAGCTGTTTTTT.

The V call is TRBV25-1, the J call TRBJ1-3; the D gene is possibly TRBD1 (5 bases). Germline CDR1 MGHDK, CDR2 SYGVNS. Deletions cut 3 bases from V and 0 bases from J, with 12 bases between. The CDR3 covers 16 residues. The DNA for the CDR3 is TGTGCCAGCAGTGATCCCCCGGGGGGCTCTGGAAACACCATATATTTT. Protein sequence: CASSDPPGGSGNTIYF.

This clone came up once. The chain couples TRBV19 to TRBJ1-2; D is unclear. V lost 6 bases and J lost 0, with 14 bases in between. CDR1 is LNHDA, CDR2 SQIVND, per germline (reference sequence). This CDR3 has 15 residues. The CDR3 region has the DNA TGTGCCAGTAGGAATCTGGACGGTTCTAACTATGGCTACACCTTC. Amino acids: CASRNLDGSNYGYTF.

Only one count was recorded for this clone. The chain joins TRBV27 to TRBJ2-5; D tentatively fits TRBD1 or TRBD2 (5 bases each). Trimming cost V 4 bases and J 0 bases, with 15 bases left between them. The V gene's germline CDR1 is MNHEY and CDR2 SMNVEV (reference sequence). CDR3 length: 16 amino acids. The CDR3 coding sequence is TGTGCCAGCAGTTGGGGGAAGGGCTCGTACCAAGAGACCCAGTACTTC. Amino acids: CASSWGKGSYQETQYF.

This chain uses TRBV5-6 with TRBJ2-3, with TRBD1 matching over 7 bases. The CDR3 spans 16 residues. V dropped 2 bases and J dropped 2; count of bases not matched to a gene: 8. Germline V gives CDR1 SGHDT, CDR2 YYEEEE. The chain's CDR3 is CASSFFDREYTDTQYF. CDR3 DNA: TGTGCCAGCAGCTTTTTCGACAGGGAATACACAGATACGCAGTATTTT.

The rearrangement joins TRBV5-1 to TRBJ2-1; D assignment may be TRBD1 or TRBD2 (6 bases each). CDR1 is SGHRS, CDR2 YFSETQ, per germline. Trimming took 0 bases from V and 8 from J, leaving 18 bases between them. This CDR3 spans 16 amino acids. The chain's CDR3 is CASSLGTTGGGYEQFF. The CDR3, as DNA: TGCGCCAGCAGCTTGGGGACCACTGGAGGGGGATATGAGCAGTTCTTC.

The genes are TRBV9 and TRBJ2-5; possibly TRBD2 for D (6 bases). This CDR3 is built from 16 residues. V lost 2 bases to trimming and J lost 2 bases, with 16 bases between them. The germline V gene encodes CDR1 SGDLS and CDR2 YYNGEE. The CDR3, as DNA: TGTGCCAGCAGCGTGGGAAGCGGAGCGGGTCAAGAGACCCAGTACTTC. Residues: CASSVGSGAGQETQYF.

DNA of the CDR3: TGCGCCAGCAGCATTCAGCGCTCAGATACGCAGTATTTT. Translation gives CASSIQRSDTQYF. The rearrangement uses TRBV5-1 and TRBJ2-3; D gene unclear. The CDR3 length is 13 residues. CDR1 SGHRS and CDR2 YFSETQ come from the germline V gene. The V end lost 4 bases, the J end lost 4 bases, and 10 bases lay between the germline ends.

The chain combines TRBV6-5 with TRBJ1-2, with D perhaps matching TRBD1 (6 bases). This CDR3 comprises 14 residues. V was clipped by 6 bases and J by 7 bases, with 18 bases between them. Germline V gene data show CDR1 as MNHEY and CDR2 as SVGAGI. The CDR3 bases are TGTGCCAGCAGAGGCGGTTGGGGGCTGGCTGGCTACACCTTC. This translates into CASRGGWGLAGYTF.

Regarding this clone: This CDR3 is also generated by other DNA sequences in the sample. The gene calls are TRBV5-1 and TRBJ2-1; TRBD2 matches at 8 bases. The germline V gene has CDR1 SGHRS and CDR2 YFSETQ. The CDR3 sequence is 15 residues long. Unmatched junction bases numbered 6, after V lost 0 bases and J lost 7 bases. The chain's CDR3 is CASSLGLAGGNEQFF. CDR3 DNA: TGCGCCAGCAGCTTGGGCCTAGCGGGCGGGAATGAGCAGTTCTTC.

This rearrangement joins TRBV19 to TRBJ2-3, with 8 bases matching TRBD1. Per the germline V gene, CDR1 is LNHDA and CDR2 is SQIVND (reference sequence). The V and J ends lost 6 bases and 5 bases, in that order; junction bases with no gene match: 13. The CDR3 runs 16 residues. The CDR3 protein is CASRPAGGRKKDTQYF. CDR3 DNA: TGTGCCAGTAGACCGGCAGGGGGCCGTAAAAAAGATACGCAGTATTTT. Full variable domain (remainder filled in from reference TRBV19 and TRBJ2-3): DGGITQSPKYLFRKEGQNVTLSCEQNLNHDAMYWYRQDPGQGLRLIYYSQIVNDFQKGDIAEGYSVSREKKESFPLTVTSAQKNPTAFYLCASRPAGGRKKDTQYFGPGTRLTVL.